This T cell receptor beta chain was sequenced for a study of cytomegalovirus exposure and HLA in healthy donors. This CDR3 comprises 15 residues. Germline CDR1 reads LNHDA; CDR2 reads SQIVND (reference sequence). Trimming left V 5 bases short and J 0 bases short, with 10 bases between. Use of 60 Vbeta and 13 Jbeta primers characterized the PCR. The method was immunoSEQ multiplex PCR; TCRdb's version includes in-frame clones alone and lacks a portion of them. The data contain 150,000 to 200,000 clones, more than 80% of them singletons. Sequenced input: PBMCs. The sequence derives from a woman in her forties or fifties in good health and CMV-seronegative. The genes are TRBV19 and TRBJ2-2; D is unclear. This CDR3 is CASSVILANTGELFF. CDR3 DNA sequence: TGTGCCAGTAGTGTAATACTCGCGAACACCGGGGAGCTGTTTTTT.